This is a list of T cell receptor beta chains from one sample in a study of T-cell reconstitution after alpha-beta-depleted transplantation in children. TCRdb used MiXCR to reprocess the PCR reads, holding one entry per CDR3 protein. The table includes roughly 300,000 distinct CDR3 sequences, roughly 12% detected once. This specimen consisted of peripheral blood, obtained 180 days after TCRalphabeta/CD19-depleted stem cell transplant. All receptors derive from a male patient between 2 and 15 years old who had a stem cell transplant for chronic granulomatous disease, so the T cells may come from the graft donor. Each CDR3 is given without its conserved first and last residue. Fields, in order: V gene, J gene, D gene, CDR3 protein. D genes are given only for firm matches.

V: TRBV12-3/TRBV12-4; J: TRBJ2-1; D: TRBD2; CDR3: ASRGLVNEQF
V: TRBV7-2; J: TRBJ2-3; D: NA; CDR3: ASSFMGYTDTQY
V: TRBV18; J: TRBJ2-1; D: TRBD2; CDR3: ASSPLPGVAGGYNEQF
V: TRBV5-1; J: TRBJ2-5; D: TRBD2; CDR3: ASSLGGRALGETQY
V: TRBV5-1; J: TRBJ1-2; D: NA; CDR3: ASSLEAEDGYT
V: TRBV29-1; J: TRBJ2-1; D: TRBD2; CDR3: SVRTSGGAGEQF
V: TRBV14; J: TRBJ2-7; D: NA; CDR3: ASSQGDGPYEQY
V: TRBV4-2; J: TRBJ2-7; D: TRBD1; CDR3: ASGRGTVYEQY
V: TRBV7-3; J: TRBJ2-7; D: TRBD1; CDR3: ASSPGQGNEQY
V: TRBV27; J: TRBJ2-2; D: NA; CDR3: ASTSGGQVTGELF
V: TRBV5-1; J: TRBJ2-1; D: NA; CDR3: ASSRGQTYNEQF
V: TRBV2; J: TRBJ2-1; D: TRBD1; CDR3: ASMEGQGAFNEQF
V: TRBV21-1; J: TRBJ2-1; D: NA; CDR3: ASSQGTLAGGPPYNEQF